One sample yielded the 15 T cell receptor beta chains listed below, sequenced in a study of T cells in Graves' hyperthyroidism and ophthalmopathy. The source material, RNA transcripts, was used to amplify TCR beta CDR3 regions. The HTBI set primed first-round TCR CDR3 RT-PCR. TCRdb called the multiplex PCR reads again in MiXCR, with one record for every CDR3 protein. The sample has around 380,000 distinct CDR3 sequences; approximately 15% are singletons. Sequences were obtained from blood. These TCRs come from a man younger than 45 with Graves' hyperthyroidism that later progressed to Graves' ophthalmopathy.

This clonotype was counted at least ten times. The chain has TRBV12-3 or TRBV12-4 and TRBJ1-6; the match to TRBD1 covers 8 bases. This CDR3 has 15 residues. V dropped 6 bases and J dropped 5; count of bases not matched to a gene: 6. This CDR3 reads CASRHRGSDNSPLHF. CDR3 nucleotide sequence: TGTGCCAGCAGACACAGGGGGTCCGATAATTCACCCCTCCACTTT.

This chain links TRBV6-1 with TRBJ2-1, with 10 bases fitting TRBD1. The junction had 10 bases not matched to a gene; V was cut back by 4 bases and J by 4 bases. The CDR3 covers 17 residues. CDR1 is MNHNS, CDR2 SASEGT, per germline. The CDR3 DNA is TGTGCCAGCAGTGGACGACAGGGGGCAGTGAGTTACAATGAGCAGTTCTTC. Its translation is CASSGRQGAVSYNEQFF.

Ten or more counts support this clonotype. The J gene is TRBJ2-5, the V gene TRBV20-1; D is unresolved. This CDR3 region has 12 residues. Germline loops: CDR1 DFQATT, CDR2 SNEGSKA (reference sequence). The V and J ends lost 3 bases and 5 bases respectively, with 10 bases between them. The CDR3, as DNA: TGCAGTGCTAGCCAGTTCTCGGAGACCCAGTACTTC. It codes for CSASQFSETQYF.

In its sample, this clonotype was seen a few times. The chain carries TRBV20-1 and TRBJ2-5, with D possibly matching TRBD1 (6 bases). CDR3 size: 13 residues. V gave up 1 base and J gave up 5 bases, with 11 bases separating them. CDR1 and CDR2 (germline): DFQATT, SNEGSKA (reference sequence). The CDR3 sequence: CSARAGDFETQYF. The CDR3 DNA sequence: TGCAGTGCTAGAGCAGGGGATTTCGAGACCCAGTACTTC.

This clonotype was seen many times. V and J are TRBV29-1 and TRBJ1-2, with 7 bases identical to TRBD1. Germline V CDR1 and CDR2: SQVTM, ANQGSEA. V lost 5 bases, J lost 3 bases, and 6 bases stayed unmatched. The length of the CDR3 is 13 residues. CDR3 sequence: CSVPGTEHYGYTF. For the CDR3, the DNA is TGCAGCGTTCCCGGGACAGAACACTATGGCTACACCTTC.

The genes are TRBV11-2 and TRBJ2-3; D perhaps matches TRBD2 (5 bases). Germline lookup yields CDR1 SGHAT and CDR2 FQNNGV. The ends were cut back, 3 bases at V and 6 bases at J, with 7 bases in the middle. This CDR3 spans 12 amino acids. CDR3: CASSFGSDTQYF. The DNA for the CDR3 is TGTGCCAGCAGCTTTGGGAGTGATACGCAGTATTTT.

This clonotype has ten or more counts. The rearrangement joins TRBV3-1 to TRBJ1-2; D is possibly TRBD1 (5 bases). CDR3 length equals 15 residues. Trimming removed 2 bases from V and 6 bases from J, with 16 bases in between. Germline CDR1 LGHDT, CDR2 YNNKEL (reference sequence). CDR3 protein: CASSQHGDRQNGYTF. As DNA, the CDR3 is TGTGCCAGCAGCCAACACGGCGACAGACAGAATGGCTACACCTTC.

In its sample, this clonotype was seen many times. V is TRBV9 and J is TRBJ2-7; 10 bases fit TRBD1. Germline V gene sequence: CDR1 SGDLS, CDR2 YYNGEE. J lost 6 bases, V lost 3 bases, and 9 bases had no gene match. This CDR3 region has 15 residues. The CDR3 reads CASSGYRDRGGEQYF. CDR3 coding DNA: TGTGCCAGCAGCGGATACCGGGACAGGGGCGGCGAGCAGTACTTC.

This clonotype was detected only a few times. This chain connects TRBV6-5 to TRBJ1-2; D perhaps matches TRBD1 (5 bases). The CDR3 extends over 15 amino acids. V lost 0 bases to trimming and J lost 3 bases, with 11 bases between them. The V gene's germline CDR1 is MNHEY and CDR2 SVGAGI. The CDR3 is CASSYSVRAYYGYTF. The CDR3 nucleotides are TGTGCCAGCAGTTACTCGGTCAGGGCCTACTATGGCTACACCTTC.

On this clonotype itself: This may stem from a read error, because a much larger clone lies one nucleotide away. The chain recombines TRBV7-2 with TRBJ1-5; tentatively, D is TRBD1 (5 bases). Germline-derived CDR1 and CDR2 are SGHTA and FQGNSA. CDR3 size: 14 residues. CDR3 amino acids: CASSQGSSYQLQHF. The CDR3 DNA follows: TGTGCCAGCAGCCAGGGATCATCCTATCAGCTCCAGCATTTT. The full variable domain, its missing parts supplied by reference TRBV7-2 and TRBJ1-5, is GAGVSQSPSNKVTEKGKDVELRCDPISGHTALYWYRQSLGQGLEFLIYFQGNSAPDKSGLPSDRFSAERTGGSVSTLTIQRTQQEDSAVYLCASSQGSSYQLQHFGDGTRLSIL.

This clonotype was detected a few times. This rearrangement joins TRBV18 to TRBJ1-1; D unresolved. V lost 5 bases, J lost 4 bases, and 8 bases lay in between. Germline V CDR1 and CDR2: KGHSH, LQKENI. This CDR3 comprises 12 residues. The CDR3 region has the DNA TGTGCCAGCTCAGGGTCGATCACTGAAGCTTTCTTT. Encoded protein: CASSGSITEAFF.

In its sample, this clonotype was seen many times. The chain's CDR3 is CASSPLGVDGTEAFF. Written as DNA, the CDR3 is TGTGCCAGCTCTCCCCTGGGGGTAGACGGCACTGAAGCTTTCTTT. The rearrangement links TRBV18 to TRBJ1-1; D possibly corresponds to TRBD1 (5 bases). CDR3 length: 15 amino acids. Trimming pared 6 bases from V and 4 bases from J, leaving 18 bases between. The V gene's germline CDR1 is KGHSH and CDR2 LQKENI.

This clonotype was picked up a small number of times. The rearrangement uses TRBV19 and TRBJ2-1, with a weak D call TRBD2 (5 bases). The CDR3 covers 14 residues. Between the trimmed V and J ends, which lost 9 bases and 9 bases, there was a span of 21 bases. Germline-derived CDR1 and CDR2 are LNHDA and SQIVND (reference sequence). The CDR3 DNA reads TGTGCCAGCTCCGGGCCCGTGACTACGATTGAGCAGTTCTTC. As protein: CASSGPVTTIEQFF.

The rearrangement uses TRBV12-3 or TRBV12-4 and TRBJ1-5; no firm D call. The CDR3 has 14 residues. V was trimmed by 7 bases and J by 0 bases, leaving 10 bases between them. The CDR3 nucleotides are TGTGCCAGCAAGGTGGCCGGTAGCAATCAGCCCCAGCATTTT. Its translation: CASKVAGSNQPQHF.

Worth noting for this clonotype: One junction end disagrees with the germline gene, perhaps due to a read error. The chain joins TRBV2 to TRBJ2-7; perhaps D is TRBD1 or TRBD2 (5 bases each). In germline, CDR1 is SNHLY, CDR2 FYNNEI. This CDR3 has 14 residues. The CDR3 DNA is TGCGCCAGCAGCCTCCCGGGACCTCCCTACGAGCAGTACTTC. Residues: CASSLPGPPYEQYF.